The T cell receptor (beta chain) under discussion was sequenced for a study of blood T cell repertoires in COVID-19. Across the study: Sample material is recorded as cDNA or gDNA derived from T cells, B-cell-depleted T cells, or PBMCs.

Recruited during active infection, patients (from Seattle) were subsequently followed longitudinally. The CDR3 runs to 19 residues. Germline loops: CDR1 SNHLY, CDR2 FYNNEI. Unmatched junction bases numbered 16, after V lost 6 bases and J lost 1 base. Original data processing: Nucleated cell counts were estimated from reference gene primer amplification. Produced via immunoSEQ multiplex PCR; TCRdb's table is partial and in-frame only. The DNA gave D and trimming, while V, J and clone size come from that table. The data contain 180,000 or so clones, approximately 81% of them singletons. The J gene is TRBJ2-5, the V gene TRBV2; TRBD2 aligns across 11 bases. Sequencing was done on a sample of peripheral blood. This clonotype was obtained from a woman aged 70-85 years with COVID-19, enrolled during active disease. CDR3 nucleotide sequence: TGTGCCAGCAGAGACTCCGGGACTAGCGGCCCAATACTCCAAGAGACCCAGTACTTC. It codes for CASRDSGTSGPILQETQYF.